Included here is one T cell receptor beta chain sequence, with context. Other DNA sequences from this sample encode an identical CDR3 as well. Libraries were prepared by immunoSEQ multiplex PCR; TCRdb keeps only in-frame clonotypes and omits some of them. The sample gives 75,000 to 100,000 clones, roughly 92% of which show up once; approximately 3% is in the top ten. This record comes from a study of control samples from healthy donors and cancer patients. V shed 5 bases, J shed 5 bases, and the junction held 3 bases outside the gene matches. This CDR3 spans 13 amino acids. Germline V CDR1 and CDR2: MNHEY, SMNVEV (reference sequence).

This TCR derives from a human donor in good health. The donor label of this sample is uncertain. The genes are TRBV27 and TRBJ1-5; 7 bases match TRBD1. Input material: blood. The CDR3 is CASSPTGHQPQHF. CDR3 in DNA: TGTGCCAGCAGTCCGACAGGGCATCAGCCCCAGCATTTT.